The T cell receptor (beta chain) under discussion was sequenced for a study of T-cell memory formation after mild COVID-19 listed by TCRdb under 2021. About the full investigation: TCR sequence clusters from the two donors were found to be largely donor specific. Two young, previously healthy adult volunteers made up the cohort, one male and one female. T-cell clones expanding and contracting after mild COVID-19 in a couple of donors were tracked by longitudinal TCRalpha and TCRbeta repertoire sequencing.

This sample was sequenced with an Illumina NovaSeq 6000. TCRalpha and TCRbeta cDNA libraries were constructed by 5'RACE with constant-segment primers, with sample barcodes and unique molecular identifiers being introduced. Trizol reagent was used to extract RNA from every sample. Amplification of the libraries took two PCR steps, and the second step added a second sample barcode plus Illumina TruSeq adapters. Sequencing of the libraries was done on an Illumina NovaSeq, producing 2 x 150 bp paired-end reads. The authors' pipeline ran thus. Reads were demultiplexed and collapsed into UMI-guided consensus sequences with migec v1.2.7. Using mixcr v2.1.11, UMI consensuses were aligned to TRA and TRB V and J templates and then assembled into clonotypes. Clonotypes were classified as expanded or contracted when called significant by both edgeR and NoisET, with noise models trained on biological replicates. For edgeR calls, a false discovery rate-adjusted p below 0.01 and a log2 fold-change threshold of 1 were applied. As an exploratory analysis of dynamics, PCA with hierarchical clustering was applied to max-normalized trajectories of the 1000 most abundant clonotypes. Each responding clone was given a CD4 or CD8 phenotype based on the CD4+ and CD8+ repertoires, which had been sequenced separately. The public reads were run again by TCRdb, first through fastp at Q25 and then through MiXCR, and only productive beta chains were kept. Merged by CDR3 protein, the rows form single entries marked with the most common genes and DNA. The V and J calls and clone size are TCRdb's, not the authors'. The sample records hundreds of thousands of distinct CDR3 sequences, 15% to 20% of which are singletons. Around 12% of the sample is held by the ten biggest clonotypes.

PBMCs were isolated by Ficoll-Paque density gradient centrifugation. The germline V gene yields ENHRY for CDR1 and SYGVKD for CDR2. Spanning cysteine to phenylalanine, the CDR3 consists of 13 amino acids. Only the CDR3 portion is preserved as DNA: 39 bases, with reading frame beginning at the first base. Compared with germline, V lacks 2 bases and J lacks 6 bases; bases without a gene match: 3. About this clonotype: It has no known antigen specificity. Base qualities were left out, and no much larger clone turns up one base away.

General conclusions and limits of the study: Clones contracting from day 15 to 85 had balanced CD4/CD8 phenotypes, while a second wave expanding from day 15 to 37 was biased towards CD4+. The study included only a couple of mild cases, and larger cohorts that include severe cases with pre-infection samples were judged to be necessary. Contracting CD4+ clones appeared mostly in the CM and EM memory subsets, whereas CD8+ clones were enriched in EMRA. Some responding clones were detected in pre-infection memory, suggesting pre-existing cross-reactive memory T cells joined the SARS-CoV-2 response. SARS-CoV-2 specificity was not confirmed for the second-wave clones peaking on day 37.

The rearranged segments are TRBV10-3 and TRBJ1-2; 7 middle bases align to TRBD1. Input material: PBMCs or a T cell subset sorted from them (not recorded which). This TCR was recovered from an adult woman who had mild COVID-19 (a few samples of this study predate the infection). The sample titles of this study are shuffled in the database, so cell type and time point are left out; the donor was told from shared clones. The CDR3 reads CAISEVQGNGYTF. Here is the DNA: TGTGCCATCAGTGAGGTACAGGGGAATGGCTACACCTTC.